This TCR beta chain was captured in a study of T cell responses to AZD1222 COVID-19 vaccine. Measured with immunoSEQ multiplex PCR; TCRdb has only the in-frame clones, and not every one. The sample holds 55,000 to 60,000 clones, around 85% seen once. Study-level results: The sample set comprised mostly white British donors with more females, and clonal diversity was possibly underestimated.

In regard to this clone: Its target is not known.

Germline V gene sequence: CDR1 MRHNA, CDR2 SNTAGT. CDR3 length: 15 amino acids. J lost 7 bases, V lost 2 bases, and 5 bases had no gene match. This sequence originates from an adult in good health. The material was peripheral blood, obtained on day 0 of MenACWY control vaccination. The chain has TRBV6-4 and TRBJ2-1; 10 bases match TRBD1. DNA of the CDR3: TGTGCCAGCAGTGACGGGGGGACAGGGGTGAATGAGCAGTTCTTC. Translating gives CASSDGGTGVNEQFF.